Following are 23 T cell receptor beta chains from one sample sequenced in a study of blood T cell repertoires in COVID-19. Profiled with immunoSEQ multiplex PCR; TCRdb holds only in-frame clones, not every one. The table shows 150,000 or so clones, with under 95% occurring only once. Material for sequencing was peripheral blood. The receptors shown here come from a man younger than 35 with acute or convalescent COVID-19.

The chain has TRBV7-2 and TRBJ1-1; D is unclear. Germline CDR1 reads SGHTA; CDR2 reads FQGNSA. The V end lost 6 bases, the J end lost 1 base, and 9 bases lay between the germline ends. The CDR3 is made up of 13 amino acids. CDR3: CASSRGRNTEAFF. Written as DNA, the CDR3 is TGTGCCAGCAGTCGGGGAAGGAACACTGAAGCTTTCTTT.

This clone has a single count. The chain employs TRBV18 and TRBJ2-1; TRBD2 matches at 9 bases. In germline, CDR1 is KGHSH, CDR2 LQKENI. V lost 1 base, J lost 7 bases, and 5 bases stayed unmatched. This CDR3 has 15 residues. For the CDR3, the DNA is TGTGCCAGCTCACCACTAGCGGGGGTCAAAAATGAGCAGTTCTTC. Translating gives CASSPLAGVKNEQFF.

The V call is TRBV2, the J call TRBJ1-1; possibly TRBD1 for D (5 bases). The CDR3 has 12 amino acids. The ends were cut back, 4 bases at V and 5 bases at J, with 8 bases in the middle. CDR1 is SNHLY and CDR2 is FYNNEI in the germline V gene. The CDR3 DNA sequence: TGTGCCAGCAGTGGGGGGGTGACTGAAGCTTTCTTT. The encoded protein is CASSGGVTEAFF.

The chain links TRBV5-6 to TRBJ2-3; D is ambiguous. Trimming took off 0 bases at V and 2 bases at J, with 7 bases between the two ends. In germline, CDR1 is SGHDT, CDR2 YYEEEE. CDR3 length: 14 amino acids. CDR3 DNA sequence: TGTGCCAGCAGCTTGGATTTCCTCACAGATACGCAGTATTTT. Its protein is CASSLDFLTDTQYF.

This clone was counted a single time. The CDR3 DNA sequence: TGTGCCAGCAGCGTAGGGCAGGGAGGCTACGAGCAGTACTTC. The encoded protein is CASSVGQGGYEQYF. The chain couples TRBV9 to TRBJ2-7, with D possibly TRBD2 on 6 matching bases. Germline-derived CDR1 and CDR2 are SGDLS and YYNGEE. The germline V and J ends were trimmed by 0 bases and 3 bases, with 10 bases remaining between them. This CDR3 is 14 amino acids long.

J is TRBJ1-2 and V is TRBV29-1, with 7 bases that match TRBD1. J was trimmed by 6 bases and V by 5 bases; bases with no gene match: 3. The CDR3 is 11 residues long. Germline-derived CDR1 and CDR2 are SQVTM and ANQGSEA. The chain's CDR3 is CSVLTGNGYTF. The CDR3 nucleotides read TGCAGCGTTCTGACAGGGAATGGCTACACCTTC.

The chain couples TRBV23-1 to TRBJ1-2, with D unresolved. TRBV23-1 is recorded as an ORF, its role being uncertain. The CDR3 runs to 12 residues. The V gene lost 4 bases and the J gene lost 5 bases, with 8 bases spanning the gap. The CDR3 DNA is TGCGCCAGCAGTCTTTGGCCGTATGGCTACACCTTC. This codes for CASSLWPYGYTF.

The rearrangement links TRBV5-8 to TRBJ2-1, with 8 bases matching TRBD1. CDR3 length: 16 amino acids. Per germline, CDR1 SGHTS and CDR2 YDEGEE. V dropped 0 bases and J dropped 5; count of bases not matched to a gene: 7. CDR3 in amino acids: CASSLVGTGDNNEQFF. The DNA for the CDR3 is TGTGCCAGCAGCTTGGTGGGGACAGGCGATAACAATGAGCAGTTCTTC.

This chain connects TRBV6-6 to TRBJ1-5, with D hard to call. Trimming pared 0 bases from V and 4 bases from J, leaving 13 bases between. Germline V gives CDR1 MNHNY, CDR2 SVGAGI (reference sequence). The CDR3 totals 16 residues. CDR3 sequence: CASSYSRAVVNQPQHF. CDR3 sequence (DNA): TGTGCCAGCAGTTACTCGAGGGCAGTAGTTAATCAGCCCCAGCATTTT.

In DNA, the CDR3 is TGCGCCAGCAGCTTGGAAGGGGGCGCCTACAATGAGCAGTTCTTC. It yields the protein CASSLEGGAYNEQFF. V gene TRBV5-1 combines with J gene TRBJ2-1; TRBD1 matches at 7 bases. With V trimmed by 0 bases and J by 2 bases, 2 bases remained unmatched. The germline gives CDR1 SGHRS, CDR2 YFSETQ. This CDR3 region has 15 residues.

The J gene is TRBJ1-1, the V gene TRBV7-6, with TRBD1 matching over 10 bases. In germline, CDR1 is SGHVS, CDR2 FNYEAQ. V shed 4 bases, J shed 4 bases, and the junction held 6 bases outside the gene matches. CDR3 size: 15 residues. CDR3 nucleotides: TGTGCCAGCAGCTGGGAGACAGGGGGCCTCACTGAAGCTTTCTTT. Translated, it gives CASSWETGGLTEAFF.

The rearrangement joins TRBV5-1 to TRBJ2-7; 11 bases line up with TRBD1. Trimming removed 2 bases from V and 4 bases from J; junction bases left unmatched: 8. The CDR3 has 16 residues. The germline V gene encodes CDR1 SGHRS and CDR2 YFSETQ. The CDR3 reads CASSLWTGGLIYEQYF. The DNA of the CDR3 is TGCGCCAGCAGCTTATGGACAGGGGGCCTTATTTACGAGCAGTACTTC.

The rearrangement links TRBV14 to TRBJ2-5; D unclear. V lost 0 bases and J lost 2, with 13 bases in between. Looked up from germline, CDR1 is SGHDN and CDR2 is FVKESK. CDR3 length: 16 residues. CDR3 sequence (DNA): TGTGCCAGCAGCCAAGATCTTGGAGTTATTCAAGAGACCCAGTACTTC. Translated: CASSQDLGVIQETQYF.

Worth noting for this clone: Other DNA sequences within the sample encode an identical CDR3. The chain carries TRBV4-1 and TRBJ2-3, with D possibly matching TRBD2 (6 bases). CDR3 length: 15 amino acids. The germline gives CDR1 MGHRA, CDR2 YSYEKL. Between the trimmed V and J ends, which lost 2 bases and 2 bases, there was a span of 11 bases. CDR3 nucleotide sequence: TGCGCCAGCAGCCAAATTGGGCGGGACACAGATACGCAGTATTTT. Amino acids: CASSQIGRDTDTQYF.

The gene calls are TRBV19 and TRBJ2-7; 10 bases line up with TRBD1. Germline V lookup: CDR1 LNHDA, CDR2 SQIVND (reference sequence). The CDR3 extends over 14 amino acids. J was trimmed by 2 bases and V by 3 bases; bases with no gene match: 1. The CDR3 is CASSMTGGTYEQYF. Written as DNA, the CDR3 is TGTGCCAGTAGTATGACAGGGGGCACCTACGAGCAGTACTTC.

This clone was detected a few times. The chain employs TRBV14 and TRBJ2-1, with a tentative D call TRBD1 (6 bases). Between the trimmed V and J ends, which lost 4 bases and 3 bases, there was a span of 13 bases. Germline V CDR1 and CDR2: SGHDN, FVKESK. The CDR3 is 15 amino acids. The CDR3: CASSLLQGNYNEQFF. In DNA form, the CDR3 reads TGTGCCAGCAGCCTTCTACAGGGAAACTACAATGAGCAGTTCTTC.

The chain has TRBV24-1 and TRBJ1-2, with a weak D call TRBD1 (6 bases). CDR3 length: 19 residues. In germline, CDR1 is KGHDR, CDR2 SFDVKD. With 4 bases removed from V and 4 bases from J, the gap between germline ends came to 27 bases. The CDR3 loop reads CATSDPPGVRPGDLYGYTF. In nucleotides, the CDR3 is TGTGCCACCAGTGACCCTCCGGGTGTCCGGCCAGGGGATCTCTATGGCTACACCTTC.

The CDR3 sequence: CASSATGGSTEAFF. CDR3 DNA sequence: TGTGCCAGCAGCGCCACAGGGGGAAGCACTGAAGCTTTCTTT. The chain uses TRBV9 and TRBJ1-1; 8 bases map to TRBD1. Germline V gene lookup returns CDR1 SGDLS and CDR2 YYNGEE. This CDR3 region has 14 residues. Germline trimming cut 3 bases from V and 4 bases from J; bases unmatched to any gene: 5.

The chain joins TRBV19 to TRBJ1-2, with D unresolved. This CDR3 spans 16 amino acids. The V gene's germline CDR1 is LNHDA and CDR2 SQIVND (reference sequence). Trimming took 3 bases from V and 4 from J, leaving 18 bases between them. CDR3 in DNA: TGTGCCAGTAGTATGCCGAAGACTACCGGACTCTATGGCTACACCTTC. Translating it yields CASSMPKTTGLYGYTF.

This clone has just one count. The J gene is TRBJ1-1, the V gene TRBV18; TRBD1 might be the D (5 bases). V dropped 3 bases and J dropped 4 bases, with 12 bases sitting between them. Looked up from germline, CDR1 is KGHSH and CDR2 is LQKENI. The CDR3 runs 14 residues. The CDR3 sequence is CASSPLKGPTEAFF. For the CDR3, the DNA is TGTGCCAGCTCACCTCTTAAGGGGCCCACTGAAGCTTTCTTT.

The chain recombines TRBV7-2 with TRBJ2-3, with D unresolved. The CDR3 spans 13 residues. Trimming cost V 1 base and J 4 bases, with 6 bases left between them. Per the germline V gene, CDR1 is SGHTA and CDR2 is FQGNSA. The CDR3 here is CASSLVGSDTQYF. As DNA, the CDR3 is TGTGCCAGCAGCTTAGTCGGGTCAGATACGCAGTATTTT.

The chain is built from TRBV5-6 and TRBJ1-4; 8 bases are shared with TRBD1. J gave up 7 bases and V 4 bases, and 9 bases lay outside the gene matches. This CDR3 is 15 amino acids long. Germline assignment: CDR1 SGHDT and CDR2 YYEEEE. The CDR3 sequence is CASSALQGGVEKLFF. The CDR3 DNA reads TGTGCCAGCAGCGCTCTACAGGGGGGAGTTGAAAAACTGTTTTTT.

The chain couples TRBV10-3 to TRBJ2-7, with a weak D call TRBD1 (5 bases). Germline V gives CDR1 ENHRY, CDR2 SYGVKD. The CDR3 sequence is 14 residues long. V was cut by 4 bases and J by 1 base, with 11 bases left in between. Here the CDR3 reads CAISVGRESYEQYF. CDR3 DNA: TGTGCCATCAGTGTCGGCAGGGAATCCTACGAGCAGTACTTC.